Each of the 5 T cell receptor beta chains below was sequenced from the same sample in a study of blood T cells in healthy people across ages. Together with a sample-barcoded 5' primer, a J-beta primer mix was included in a second PCR lasting about 7 to 11 cycles. TCRdb re-derived calls from the 5' RACE reads in MiXCR, one entry per CDR3 protein. The table lists 2 million or so distinct CDR3 sequences, around 50% of them singletons, with approximately 2.1% in the top ten. The sequenced sample was blood. Receptor source: a woman in her 40s in good health.

The chain links TRBV20-1 to TRBJ2-7; TRBD2 might be the D (6 bases). V was clipped by 0 bases and J by 5 bases, with 11 bases between them. Germline V gene lookup returns CDR1 DFQATT and CDR2 SNEGSKA (reference sequence). CDR3 length: 13 amino acids. Here the CDR3 DNA reads TGCAGTGCTAGAGAGCAAGGGGAGGACGAGCAGTACTTC. This sequence encodes CSAREQGEDEQYF.

This clonotype was observed once. V is TRBV6-1 and J is TRBJ2-5, with D maybe TRBD1 (5 bases). This CDR3 has 16 amino acids. The V and J ends lost 7 bases and 0 bases respectively, with 18 bases between them. Germline V gene sequence: CDR1 MNHNS, CDR2 SASEGT. The CDR3 sequence is CASTDRRGTYQETQYF. Written as DNA, the CDR3 is TGTGCCAGCACCGATAGAAGGGGAACGTACCAAGAGACCCAGTACTTC.

The V gene is TRBV29-1, the J gene TRBJ1-4; 7 bases agree with TRBD1. CDR1 and CDR2 (germline): SQVTM, ANQGSEA. Germline trimming cut 4 bases from V and 3 bases from J; bases unmatched to any gene: 8. The CDR3 totals 15 residues. The CDR3 DNA reads as TGCAGCGTTGGGGTACGGGGACAGCCTAATGAAAAACTGTTTTTT. Protein: CSVGVRGQPNEKLFF.

This clonotype appeared a few times. V usage is TRBV5-5 and J usage is TRBJ1-6, with D possibly being TRBD1 (5 bases). CDR1 and CDR2 from the germline V gene are SGHKS and YYEKEE (reference sequence). The V gene lost 0 bases and the J gene lost 9 bases, with 16 bases spanning the gap. This CDR3 has 16 residues. The DNA for the CDR3 is TGTGCCAGCAGCTTGGATCGGCCAGGGCTTTCTTCACCCCTCCACTTT. Its protein product is CASSLDRPGLSSPLHF.

The gene calls are TRBV20-1 and TRBJ1-1; D is unclear. Germline CDR1 and CDR2: DFQATT and SNEGSKA (reference sequence). V was shortened by 1 base and J by 1 base, with 4 bases between the two germline ends. CDR3 length: 12 amino acids. CDR3 loop: CSARGPNTEAFF. CDR3 nucleotide sequence: TGCAGTGCTAGAGGGCCGAACACTGAAGCTTTCTTT.